This entry is about one T cell receptor (beta chain). Its antigen is undetermined. Ipilimumab-mediated CTLA-4 blockade plus focal radiation was given to patients having chemo-refractory metastatic non-small-cell lung cancer. The data stem from a study of radiotherapy plus CTLA-4 blockade in lung cancer. The CDR3 sequence is 13 residues long. Per germline, CDR1 GTSNPN and CDR2 SVGIG (reference sequence). Trimming took off 5 bases at V and 3 bases at J, with 10 bases between the two ends. The method was immunoSEQ multiplex PCR; TCRdb's version includes in-frame clones alone and lacks a portion of them. Of some 100,000 clones listed, over 75% are singletons. Study-level results: The best predictor of response was reported to be early blood T cell clone dynamics, with interferon-beta. Clones derived from tumor TCRs expanded in blood after radiotherapy plus ipilimumab.

This clonotype was obtained from a human donor with non-small cell lung cancer that progressed on radiotherapy plus ipilimumab. The chain joins TRBV30 to TRBJ2-2, with TRBD1 as a possible D gene (6 bases). The sequencing used peripheral blood, collected from a patient treated with radiotherapy plus ipilimumab. The CDR3 DNA is TGTGCCTGGCCCCACAGGGACACCGGGGAGCTGTTTTTT. It translates to CAWPHRDTGELFF.